Shown below are 2 T cell receptor beta chains from a single sample sequenced in a study of blood T cells in healthy people across ages. A second PCR of 7 to 11 cycles used a sample-barcoded 5' primer and a J-beta primer mix. Using its own MiXCR run on the 5' RACE reads, TCRdb lists one record per CDR3 protein. The sample contains 730,000 or so distinct CDR3 sequences, roughly 43% of which appear only once. The sample comprised blood. The receptors originated from a man older than 75 in good health.

The V and J genes are TRBV7-6 and TRBJ2-7; 7 bases line up with TRBD1. This CDR3 has 13 amino acids. CDR1 is SGHVS and CDR2 is FNYEAQ in the germline V gene. The V segment lost 5 bases and the J segment 6 bases; nucleotides outside the gene matches: 7. The CDR3 sequence is CASSPRQGLEQYF. In DNA, the CDR3 is TGTGCCAGCAGCCCGCGACAGGGTCTCGAGCAGTACTTC.

This clonotype came up many times. The chain carries TRBV6-2 or TRBV6-3 and TRBJ2-5; D gene uncertain. V lost 1 base, J lost 5 bases, and 2 bases lay in between. The CDR3 is 11 amino acids. Germline lookup yields CDR1 MNHEY and CDR2 SVGEGT. CDR3 amino acids: CASSYYETQYF. For the CDR3, the DNA is TGTGCCAGCAGTTACTACGAGACCCAGTACTTC.